These 20 T cell receptor beta chains came from one sample sequenced in a study of T cell responses to AZD1222 COVID-19 vaccine. Produced via immunoSEQ multiplex PCR; TCRdb's table is partial and in-frame only. The sample lists some 170,000 clones; over 80% were seen once. The specimen was peripheral blood, collected 28 days after the second dose of the MenACWY control vaccine. These receptors were taken from an adult who received the MenACWY meningococcal vaccine as a control.

The V call is TRBV11-2, the J call TRBJ1-6; no reliable D call. V shed 2 bases and J shed 8 bases, with 10 bases lying between them. Per germline, CDR1 SGHAT and CDR2 FQNNGV. The CDR3 runs 14 residues. The CDR3 sequence is CASSLNGDYSPLHF. In nucleotides, the CDR3 is TGTGCCAGCAGCTTAAATGGGGATTATTCACCCCTCCACTTT.

This chain uses TRBV3-1 (or the pseudogene TRBV3-2) with TRBJ1-6, with a weak D call TRBD1 (6 bases). V was clipped by 4 bases and J by 3 bases, with 13 bases between them. This CDR3 has 16 amino acids. The germline V gene has CDR1 LGHDT and CDR2 YNNKEL (reference sequence). Here the CDR3 reads CASSLSTGIYNSPLHF. The CDR3 nucleotides are TGTGCCAGCAGCCTCTCGACAGGCATCTATAATTCACCCCTCCACTTT.

The chain has TRBV5-1 and TRBJ1-5; D gene unclear. Trimming pared 4 bases from V and 1 base from J, leaving 12 bases between. From germline, CDR1 is SGHRS and CDR2 YFSETQ. This CDR3 has 15 residues. DNA of the CDR3: TGCGCCAGCAGCCCGGACGGGTTCAGCAATCAGCCCCAGCATTTT. Translating gives CASSPDGFSNQPQHF. The full variable domain, completed using reference TRBV5-1 and TRBJ1-5, is KAGVTQTPRYLIKTRGQQVTLSCSPISGHRSVSWYQQTPGQGLQFLFEYFSETQRNKGNFPGRFSGRQFSNSRSEMNVSTLELGDSALYLCASSPDGFSNQPQHFGDGTRLSIL.

V and J are TRBV7-3 and TRBJ1-3; D remains ambiguous. CDR1 and CDR2 from the germline V gene are SGHTA and FQGTGA. CDR3 length equals 14 residues. Deletions cut 5 bases from V and 2 bases from J, with 10 bases between. The CDR3 sequence: CASSRAGAGNTIYF. CDR3 coding DNA: TGTGCCAGCAGCCGAGCAGGAGCTGGAAACACCATATATTTT.

This clone was counted a single time. V gene TRBV7-3 combines with J gene TRBJ1-6; no firm D call. Per germline, CDR1 SGHTA and CDR2 FQGTGA. The CDR3 has 14 amino acids. With 1 base removed from V and 8 bases from J, the gap between germline ends came to 9 bases. CDR3 amino acids: CASSLRLGDSPLHF. The DNA of the CDR3 is TGTGCCAGCAGCTTAAGACTCGGGGATTCACCCCTCCACTTT.

The rearrangement uses TRBV27 and TRBJ2-7, with TRBD1 matching 8 bases. The CDR3 is 15 amino acids. The trim removed 5 bases at V and 3 bases at J, leaving 9 bases unmatched. Germline V gene sequence: CDR1 MNHEY, CDR2 SMNVEV (reference sequence). The CDR3 region has the DNA TGTGCCAGCAGTGAAGCCGGGACAGGTCTCTACGAGCAGTACTTC. It translates to CASSEAGTGLYEQYF.

V usage is TRBV10-2 and J usage is TRBJ1-4; D ambiguous. This CDR3 comprises 15 residues. Per the germline V gene, CDR1 is WSHSY and CDR2 is SAAADI. Trimming shortened V by 4 bases and J by 3 bases, and 12 bases separated the two germline ends. The CDR3 nucleotides are TGCGCCAGCAGTGGTCGGGCTCTTGCTAATGAAAAACTGTTTTTT. Protein: CASSGRALANEKLFF.

The chain combines TRBV27 with TRBJ1-6; D unclear. The length of the CDR3 is 13 residues. Germline V lookup: CDR1 MNHEY, CDR2 SMNVEV (reference sequence). Trimming cost V 6 bases and J 7 bases, with 10 bases left between them. The CDR3 sequence: CASRGGLNSPLHF. CDR3 nucleotides: TGTGCCAGCAGAGGAGGGTTGAATTCACCCCTCCACTTT.

The CDR3 spells CASSPRTGEVVAEAFF. In DNA form, the CDR3 reads TGTGCCAGCAGTCCCAGGACAGGTGAAGTTGTCGCTGAAGCTTTCTTT. The V and J genes are TRBV6-6 and TRBJ1-1, with 7 bases identical to TRBD1. From germline, CDR1 is MNHNY and CDR2 SVGAGI (reference sequence). This CDR3 spans 16 amino acids. V lost 5 bases, J lost 6 bases, and 15 bases stayed unmatched.

The chain combines TRBV3-1 (or the pseudogene TRBV3-2) with TRBJ1-6; D gene uncertain. The V gene lost 4 bases and the J gene lost 6 bases, with 10 bases spanning the gap. From germline, CDR1 is LGHDT and CDR2 YNNKEL (reference sequence). The CDR3 covers 14 residues. CDR3 in amino acids: CASSPKRANSPLHF. CDR3 nucleotide sequence: TGTGCCAGCAGCCCCAAGAGGGCTAATTCACCCCTCCACTTT.

This clone was detected a few times. J is TRBJ1-5 and V is TRBV7-9, with D unclear. V lost 1 base, J lost 5 bases, and 6 bases lay in between. The CDR3 loop spans 13 amino acids. Germline V lookup: CDR1 SEHNR, CDR2 FQNEAQ (reference sequence). The CDR3 sequence is CASSLEGDQPQHF. The DNA for the CDR3 is TGTGCCAGCAGCTTAGAGGGAGATCAGCCCCAGCATTTT.

This clone has just one count. The chain combines TRBV5-1 with TRBJ2-7; TRBD1 aligns across 12 bases. The V gene's germline CDR1 is SGHRS and CDR2 YFSETQ. The CDR3 spans 15 residues. Germline trimming cut 4 bases from V and 2 bases from J; bases unmatched to any gene: 4. In nucleotides, the CDR3 is TGCGCCAGCAGCCTCCGGGACAGGGGGCCCTACGAGCAGTACTTC. It specifies CASSLRDRGPYEQYF.

The V and J genes are TRBV11-2 and TRBJ2-3; 8 bases agree with TRBD2. Germline V gene lookup returns CDR1 SGHAT and CDR2 FQNNGV. The J segment lost 6 bases and the V segment lost 6 bases, leaving 14 bases of the junction unmatched. The CDR3 spans 16 residues. CDR3 bases: TGTGCCAGCAGGACCTCGGGAGGGGTATATGCGGATACGCAGTATTTT. Translation gives CASRTSGGVYADTQYF. The full variable domain, rest sourced from reference TRBV11-2 and TRBJ2-3, is EAGVAQSPRYKIIEKRQSVAFWCNPISGHATLYWYQQILGQGPKLLIQFQNNGVVDDSQLPKDRFSAERLKGVDSTLKIQPAKLEDSAVYLCASRTSGGVYADTQYFGPGTRLTVL.

The chain carries TRBV19 and TRBJ1-2; possibly TRBD1 for D (6 bases). The V end was cut by 5 bases, the J end by 7 bases, with 11 bases between. Germline assignment: CDR1 LNHDA and CDR2 SQIVND (reference sequence). The CDR3 covers 12 residues. The chain's CDR3 is CASSGGARGYTF. The CDR3 DNA is TGTGCCAGTAGTGGGGGGGCGCGTGGCTACACCTTC.

The rearrangement joins TRBV25-1 to TRBJ2-2; no clear D gene. V dropped 2 bases and J dropped 4 bases, with 14 bases sitting between them. Germline CDR1 reads MGHDK; CDR2 reads SYGVNS. The CDR3 extends over 16 amino acids. The CDR3 sequence: CASSEGSVVTTGELFF. CDR3 coding DNA: TGTGCCAGCAGTGAAGGGTCGGTCGTTACCACCGGGGAGCTGTTTTTT.

The chain has TRBV10-3 and TRBJ1-1; D is ambiguous. The CDR3 has 14 amino acids. CDR1 and CDR2 (germline): ENHRY, SYGVKD. The V and J ends lost 4 bases and 3 bases respectively, with 12 bases between them. The CDR3 coding sequence is TGTGCCATCAGTGCACTTGGCTTGGACACTGAAGCTTTCTTT. Residues: CAISALGLDTEAFF.

The J gene is TRBJ1-1, the V gene TRBV5-1; TRBD1 matches at 7 bases. The CDR3 has 14 residues. V lost 4 bases to trimming and J lost 4 bases; unmatched junction nucleotides: 7. Germline CDR1 SGHRS, CDR2 YFSETQ. The CDR3 loop reads CASSNSQGRTEAFF. For the CDR3, the DNA is TGCGCCAGCAGCAACTCACAGGGGCGCACTGAAGCTTTCTTT.

The rearrangement uses TRBV15 and TRBJ1-6; unclear D gene. From germline, CDR1 is LNHNV and CDR2 YYDKDF (reference sequence). CDR3 length: 15 amino acids. Trimming took off 0 bases at V and 5 bases at J, with 8 bases between the two ends. DNA for the CDR3: TGTGCCACCAGCAGAGATCAGCCCCATAATTCACCCCTCCACTTT. Its protein product is CATSRDQPHNSPLHF.

This sequence joins TRBV18 and TRBJ1-1; tentatively, D is TRBD1 (5 bases). The V and J ends lost 0 bases and 8 bases respectively, with 10 bases between them. CDR1 is KGHSH and CDR2 is LQKENI in the germline V gene. This CDR3 has 13 residues. CDR3 sequence reads: CASSPPNGDEAFF. As DNA, the CDR3 is TGTGCCAGCTCACCACCGAACGGGGACGAAGCTTTCTTT. Based on the CDR3 plus reference TRBV18 and TRBJ1-1, the full variable domain is NAGVMQNPRHLVRRRGQEARLRCSPMKGHSHVYWYRQLPEEGLKFMVYLQKENIIDESGMPKERFSAEFPKEGPSILRIQQVVRGDSAAYFCASSPPNGDEAFFGQGTRLTVV.

V gene TRBV6-5 combines with J gene TRBJ1-2; a possible D gene is TRBD1 (5 bases). Germline loops: CDR1 MNHEY, CDR2 SVGAGI. Trimming took off 6 bases at V and 6 bases at J, with 14 bases between the two ends. The CDR3 runs 13 residues. The CDR3 reads CASRYRDGNGYTF. CDR3 bases: TGTGCCAGCAGGTACCGGGACGGAAATGGCTACACCTTC.